These T cell receptor beta chains were read from a single sample in a study of naive and memory T cell subsets. TCRdb redid the calling of the 5' RACE reads with MiXCR, one entry per CDR3 protein. Of roughly 60,000 distinct CDR3 sequences detected, 8% appear once; the ten largest clones hold 15% to 20%. Every receptor here comes from a female donor in good health. The CDR3 runs from the conserved cysteine through the conserved F or W. Fields, in order: J gene, V gene, D gene, clone size, CDR3 protein, CDR3 DNA. D genes are given only for firm matches. Not all rows give a size; the values are once, few, many and, for expanded clones, a class.

TRBJ1-5,TRBV7-3,.,.,CASSLTGSNQPQHF,TGTGCCAGCAGCTTGACAGGTAGCAATCAGCCCCAGCATTTT
TRBJ1-5,TRBV28,.,many,CASSLQGRPDQPQHF,TGTGCCAGCAGTTTACAGGGAAGACCCGATCAGCCCCAGCATTTT
TRBJ1-1,TRBV30,TRBD1,.,CAWSEGQGDTEAFF,TGTGCCTGGAGTGAAGGACAGGGGGACACTGAAGCTTTCTTT
TRBJ2-7,TRBV13,TRBD2,.,CASSRGGVWEQYF,TGTGCCAGCAGTCGGGGGGGCGTCTGGGAGCAGTACTTC
TRBJ1-5,TRBV18,.,many,CASSPQGSWGNQPQHF,TGTGCCAGCTCACCCCAGGGCTCCTGGGGCAATCAGCCCCAGCATTTT
TRBJ2-7,TRBV30,.,many,CAWIQGYEQYF,TGTGCCTGGATTCAGGGCTACGAGCAGTACTTC
TRBJ2-3,TRBV9,.,.,CASSLSPSLSDTQYF,TGTGCCAGCAGCCTCTCTCCGAGCCTATCAGATACGCAGTATTTT
TRBJ2-4,TRBV6-2/TRBV6-3,.,.,CASSYTPSQGLAKNIQYF,TGTGCCAGCAGTTACACCCCCTCCCAGGGACTAGCCAAAAACATTCAGTACTTC
TRBJ1-6,TRBV7-6,.,few,CASSLRTQSNSPLHF,TGTGCCAGCAGCTTAAGGACACAAAGTAATTCACCCCTCCACTTT
TRBJ2-2,TRBV18,.,.,CASLGRPGQSSNTGELFF,TGTGCCAGCTTAGGGAGGCCGGGACAGTCGTCGAACACCGGGGAGCTGTTTTTT
TRBJ2-3,TRBV7-2,.,many,CASGGLGADTQYF,TGTGCCAGCGGCGGGCTAGGAGCAGATACGCAGTATTTT
TRBJ2-1,TRBV11-2,.,many,CASSLPTFRGSAGMNYNEQFF,TGTGCCAGCAGCCTACCAACGTTCCGGGGGTCCGCGGGGATGAACTACAATGAGCAGTTCTTC
TRBJ2-3,TRBV7-2,TRBD1,few,CASSARDRGGADTQYF,TGTGCCAGCAGCGCTCGGGACAGGGGGGGCGCAGATACGCAGTATTTT
TRBJ1-3,TRBV6-5,.,few,CASSVRGLRENTIYF,TGTGCCAGCAGCGTCAGGGGTCTTCGTGAAAACACCATATATTTT
TRBJ1-1,TRBV18,.,few,CASSPTEKNTEAFF,TGTGCCAGCTCACCGACGGAAAAGAACACTGAAGCTTTCTTT
TRBJ1-1,TRBV6-5,.,many,CASRKTGTANTEAFF,TGTGCCAGCCGTAAAACCGGGACGGCTAACACTGAAGCTTTCTTT
TRBJ1-3,TRBV12-3/TRBV12-4,.,many,CASSLGFGAGESSGNTIYF,TGTGCCAGCAGTTTAGGGTTTGGGGCCGGAGAGAGCTCTGGAAACACCATATATTTT
TRBJ2-7,TRBV7-2,TRBD2,.,CASSPGRGAYEQYF,TGTGCCAGCAGCCCAGGCCGGGGGGCCTACGAGCAGTACTTC
TRBJ1-4,TRBV6-1,TRBD1,.,CASTTQGRATNEKLFF,TGTGCCAGCACTACACAGGGGCGGGCAACTAATGAAAAACTGTTTTTT
TRBJ1-1,TRBV20-1,TRBD1,many,CSARGTENTEAFF,TGCAGTGCTAGGGGGACAGAGAACACTGAAGCTTTCTTT
TRBJ2-1,TRBV3-1,TRBD2,many,CASSLRTSEQFF,TGTGCCAGCAGCCTCCGGACTAGTGAGCAGTTCTTC
TRBJ2-1,TRBV4-1,.,.,CASSQVPARGGYNEQFF,TGCGCCAGCAGCCAAGTACCGGCTAGGGGGGGATACAATGAGCAGTTCTTC
TRBJ2-7,TRBV27,TRBD1,.,CASSQQTGDRGPEQYF,TGTGCCAGCAGTCAACAGACAGGGGACAGGGGGCCCGAGCAGTACTTC
TRBJ1-3,TRBV5-4,.,.,CASSLRDKGSGGNTIYF,TGTGCCAGCAGCCTACGGGACAAGGGGTCGGGTGGAAACACCATATATTTT
TRBJ2-7,TRBV20-1,.,few,CSARGLSGYEQYF,TGCAGTGCTAGAGGGCTATCAGGCTACGAGCAGTACTTC
TRBJ1-1,TRBV27,.,many,CASRALDDTEAFF,TGTGCCAGCAGGGCCTTGGATGACACTGAAGCTTTCTTT
TRBJ1-1,TRBV5-4,.,few,CASSRAGYTEAFF,TGTGCCAGCAGCCGGGCAGGCTACACTGAAGCTTTCTTT
TRBJ2-3,TRBV18,.,many,CASSPSTSQVDTQYF,TGTGCCAGCTCACCATCGACATCGCAGGTAGATACGCAGTATTTT
TRBJ2-1,TRBV3-1,.,.,CASSQHTGIRRASSYNEQFF,TGTGCCAGCAGCCAACATACGGGTATTAGGCGGGCTAGCTCCTACAATGAGCAGTTCTTC
TRBJ2-3,TRBV27,.,few,CASQSWTGGRDTQYF,TGTGCCAGCCAAAGTTGGACCGGCGGTAGAGATACGCAGTATTTT
TRBJ1-2,TRBV19,TRBD1,.,CASSRDRVLLGGYTF,TGTGCCAGTAGCCGGGACAGGGTTCTGCTAGGTGGCTACACCTTC
TRBJ2-3,TRBV7-9,TRBD2,.,CASSLRTSKSSDTQYF,TGTGCCAGCAGCTTACGGACTAGTAAAAGTTCAGATACGCAGTATTTT
TRBJ1-1,TRBV25-1,TRBD1,many,CASREQGARTEAFF,TGTGCCAGCAGGGAACAGGGGGCGAGGACTGAAGCTTTCTTT
TRBJ2-1,TRBV2,.,few,CASSEVREINEQFF,TGTGCCAGCAGTGAAGTCCGGGAAATCAATGAGCAGTTCTTC
TRBJ2-5,TRBV19,TRBD2,few,CASSRGGFSGETQYF,TGTGCCAGTAGTAGGGGGGGTTTCTCAGGAGAGACCCAGTACTTC
TRBJ2-2,TRBV3-1,.,few,CASSQDVGGPGELFF,TGTGCCAGCAGCCAAGATGTGGGGGGACCCGGGGAGCTGTTTTTT
TRBJ2-3,TRBV28,TRBD2,few,CASSLTGLAGVRTDTQYF,TGTGCCAGCAGTTTAACGGGACTAGCGGGAGTGCGCACAGATACGCAGTATTTT
TRBJ2-5,TRBV3-1,TRBD1,few,CASSPRDRAGQTQYF,TGTGCCAGCAGCCCCCGGGACAGGGCGGGACAGACCCAGTACTTC
TRBJ2-1,TRBV19,TRBD2,few,CASSIELAGYNEQFF,TGTGCCAGTAGTATAGAACTAGCGGGATACAATGAGCAGTTCTTC
TRBJ2-5,TRBV27,.,few,CASSFFQGPIMYF,TGTGCCAGCAGTTTTTTTCAGGGGCCGATCATGTACTTC
TRBJ2-7,TRBV10-1,TRBD1,.,CASSEILGQGSHEQYF,TGCGCCAGCAGTGAAATTTTGGGACAGGGGAGCCACGAGCAGTACTTC
TRBJ1-4,TRBV29-1,.,few,CSVVVSRGVLFF,TGCAGCGTTGTTGTGAGCCGGGGGGTCTTGTTTTTT
TRBJ1-1,TRBV4-1,TRBD1,few,CASSSHRDRLNTEAFF,TGCGCCAGCAGCTCACACCGGGACAGACTGAACACTGAAGCTTTCTTT
TRBJ1-1,TRBV29-1,.,few,CSVESPLAFF,TGCAGCGTTGAATCTCCGCTCGCTTTCTTT
TRBJ1-1,TRBV6-5,.,few,CASSYGRVAEAFF,TGTGCCAGCAGTTACGGCAGGGTGGCTGAAGCTTTCTTT
TRBJ2-2,TRBV2,TRBD1,.,CASRTQGAGGELFF,TGTGCCAGCAGGACCCAGGGGGCAGGTGGGGAGCTGTTTTTT
TRBJ2-1,TRBV29-1,TRBD1,few,CSVEGKTGVWDEQFF,TGCAGCGTTGAAGGAAAAACAGGGGTATGGGATGAGCAGTTCTTC
TRBJ2-5,TRBV9,.,many,CASSAGQGGETQYF,TGTGCCAGCAGCGCTGGACAAGGTGGTGAGACCCAGTACTTC
TRBJ2-1,TRBV29-1,.,few,CSVEKVNEQFF,TGCAGCGTTGAGAAGGTCAATGAGCAGTTCTTC
TRBJ1-5,TRBV29-1,.,.,CSVVIVGSNQPQHF,TGCAGCGTTGTTATCGTTGGTAGCAATCAGCCCCAGCATTTT
TRBJ2-7,TRBV6-5,TRBD1,.,CASSLRQGQPYERYF,TGTGCCAGCAGTCTCCGACAGGGTCAACCCTACGAGCGGTACTTC
TRBJ2-5,TRBV18,TRBD1,few,CASSPDRGEETQYF,TGTGCCAGCTCACCGGACAGGGGAGAAGAGACCCAGTACTTC